Listed below are T cell receptor beta chains from one sample, sequenced in a study of blood T cell repertoires in COVID-19. Sequencing was performed with immunoSEQ multiplex PCR; in TCRdb, only in-frame clones are kept and a portion is missing. The repertoire has over 50,000 clones, around 85% of them found once; the top ten carry around 15%. Material for sequencing was peripheral blood. These receptors originate from a human donor in a cohort sampled during active COVID-19. Each CDR3 is given with its conserved first and last residue. A D gene is named only where the DNA matches it firmly. Clone size is stated in some rows and not others, as once, few, many or a class when expanded.

j_call clone_size v_call d_call cdr3_aa cdr3_nt
TRBJ1-4 once TRBV30 - CAWSVGGLGEKLFF TGTGCCTGGAGTGTAGGGGGTCTAGGCGAAAAACTGTTTTTT
TRBJ1-4 - TRBV30 - CACLRGVSFATNEKLFF TGTGCCTGCCTAAGGGGCGTATCCTTTGCAACTAATGAAAAACTGTTTTTT
TRBJ2-3 - TRBV7-9 - CASRSSASTDTQYF TGTGCCAGCAGGTCCAGCGCGAGCACAGATACGCAGTATTTT
TRBJ2-4 once TRBV5-4 TRBD1 CASSIRGSKNIQYF TGTGCCAGCAGCATCAGGGGGTCCAAAAACATTCAGTACTTC
TRBJ2-7 - TRBV27 TRBD1 CASSETGALFEQYF TGTGCCAGCAGTGAGACAGGGGCCCTTTTTGAGCAGTACTTC
TRBJ1-5 - TRBV27 - CASGGGMTNQPQHF TGTGCCAGCGGGGGGGGGATGACTAATCAGCCCCAGCATTTT
TRBJ2-7 - TRBV19 TRBD2 CASSIDGTSGSAYEQYF TGTGCCAGTAGTATAGATGGGACTAGCGGGAGTGCCTACGAGCAGTACTTC
TRBJ2-5 - TRBV5-8 TRBD1 CASSRDAGTGGETQYF TGTGCCAGCAGTCGTGACGCCGGGACAGGGGGAGAGACCCAGTACTTC
TRBJ2-3 - TRBV3-1/TRBV3-2 TRBD2 CASSQDYLAGVGDTQYF TGTGCCAGCAGCCAAGACTACCTAGCGGGAGTTGGAGATACGCAGTATTTT
TRBJ1-3 - TRBV4-1 TRBD1 CASSHRTGWSSGNTIYF TGCGCCAGCAGCCACCGGACAGGTTGGAGCTCTGGAAACACCATATATTTT
TRBJ2-1 - TRBV18 TRBD2 CASSPFIGRGANEQFF TGTGCCAGCTCACCTTTCATCGGGAGGGGGGCCAATGAGCAGTTCTTC
TRBJ1-5 - TRBV4-2 - CASSPVPNQPQHF TGTGCCAGCAGTCCGGTCCCCAATCAGCCCCAGCATTTT
TRBJ2-7 - TRBV18 - CASSPGDVEQYF TGTGCCAGCTCGCCGGGTGACGTGGAGCAGTACTTC
TRBJ2-7 - TRBV29-1 TRBD2 CSVVRLAGLSYEQYF TGCAGCGTTGTTAGGCTAGCGGGACTCTCCTACGAGCAGTACTTC
TRBJ2-7 - TRBV6-5 - CASSYLRGSYEQYF TGTGCCAGCAGTTACTTGCGGGGATCCTACGAGCAGTACTTC
TRBJ2-1 - TRBV9 - CASSVEAGLLNEQFF TGTGCCAGCAGCGTAGAGGCGGGATTACTCAATGAGCAGTTCTTC
TRBJ1-2 - TRBV7-3 TRBD1 CASSPGVGTGALGYTF TGTGCCAGCAGCCCCGGAGTCGGGACAGGGGCTCTTGGCTACACCTTC
TRBJ2-7 - TRBV28 TRBD1 CASSLSRGRGLNEQYF TGTGCCAGCAGTTTAAGTAGAGGCAGGGGGTTAAACGAGCAGTACTTC
TRBJ1-2 - TRBV6-1 - CASSEARDYGYTF TGTGCCAGCAGTGAAGCACGGGACTATGGCTACACCTTC
TRBJ2-7 - TRBV7-8 - CASREGAYEQYF TGTGCCAGCAGGGAGGGAGCCTACGAGCAGTACTTC
TRBJ1-6 - TRBV5-1 TRBD1 CASSTRQGYNSPLHF TGCGCCAGCAGCACCCGACAGGGATATAATTCACCCCTCCACTTT
TRBJ2-7 - TRBV4-1 - CASSPQGGYEQYF TGCGCCAGCAGCCCCCAGGGGGGTTACGAGCAGTACTTC
TRBJ1-5 - TRBV27 - CASSLFSTVPNQPQHF TGTGCCAGCAGTTTATTCTCGACAGTCCCAAATCAGCCCCAGCATTTT
TRBJ2-1 - TRBV9 - CASSVVRNRGRRQWQFF TGTGCCAGCAGCGTAGTAAGGAATCGAGGTCGGCGGCAATGGCAGTTCTTC
TRBJ2-1 few TRBV10-1 TRBD2 CASSASGRMNEQFF TGCGCCAGCAGTGCGAGCGGGAGGATGAATGAGCAGTTCTTC
TRBJ2-1 - TRBV5-5 TRBD2 CASSLLAGPNNEQFF TGTGCCAGCAGCTTACTAGCGGGCCCAAACAATGAGCAGTTCTTC
TRBJ2-5 - TRBV7-6 - CASSPRRSSQETQYF TGTGCCAGCAGCCCCCGGAGGTCCAGCCAAGAGACCCAGTACTTC
TRBJ1-2 - TRBV2 TRBD1 CASTGQGFYGYTF TGTGCCAGCACGGGACAGGGATTCTATGGCTACACCTTC
TRBJ1-1 - TRBV27 - CASSGLGLMKAFF TGTGCCAGCAGCGGACTCGGCCTTATGAAAGCTTTCTTT
TRBJ2-3 - TRBV7-6 TRBD2 CASSLSGTSGSADTQYF TGTGCCAGCAGCTTATCCGGGACTAGCGGGAGCGCAGATACGCAGTATTTT
TRBJ2-7 once TRBV6-2/TRBV6-3 TRBD1 CASSYSTYRRGLSYEQYF TGTGCCAGCAGTTACTCGACGTATCGTAGGGGGCTATCCTACGAGCAGTACTTC
TRBJ1-2 - TRBV4-1 - CASSQGGSNYGYTF TGCGCCAGCAGCCAAGGAGGGTCGAACTATGGCTACACCTTC
TRBJ2-1 - TRBV11-3 - CASSLEGGVSYNEQFF TGTGCCAGCAGCTTAGAGGGCGGGGTCTCCTACAATGAGCAGTTCTTC
TRBJ2-2 - TRBV29-1 - CSVELSTGELFF TGCAGCGTTGAACTTAGCACCGGGGAGCTGTTTTTT
TRBJ1-1 - TRBV7-9 TRBD1 CASSPGTGIVTEAFF TGTGCCAGCAGCCCAGGGACAGGGATAGTCACTGAAGCTTTCTTT
TRBJ2-3 - TRBV4-3 TRBD2 CASSQDPTSGRADTQYF TGCGCCAGCAGCCAAGATCCTACTAGCGGGAGGGCAGATACGCAGTATTTT
TRBJ2-1 - TRBV7-3 TRBD2 CASSLLTSGLNNEQFF TGTGCCAGCAGCCTCCTAACTAGCGGTCTTAACAATGAGCAGTTCTTC
TRBJ2-5 - TRBV6-5 TRBD1 CASSTGGSETQYF TGTGCCAGCAGCACAGGGGGCAGTGAGACCCAGTACTTC
TRBJ1-6 - TRBV20-1 - CSAGGNSPLHF TGCAGTGCGGGGGGGAATTCACCCCTCCACTTT
TRBJ2-7 - TRBV4-1 TRBD1 CASSQDGTGFYEQYF TGCGCCAGCAGCCAAGACGGGACAGGGTTTTACGAGCAGTACTTC
TRBJ2-5 - TRBV27 - CASSHREETQYF TGTGCCAGCAGCCACAGGGAGGAGACCCAGTACTTC
TRBJ1-1 - TRBV19 - CASEKAVGHTEAFF TGTGCCAGTGAAAAGGCGGTGGGGCACACTGAAGCTTTCTTT
TRBJ2-1 once TRBV6-6 TRBD1 CASRKGQGLFF TGTGCCAGCAGGAAGGGACAGGGGTTATTCTTC
TRBJ2-1 - TRBV14 TRBD2 CASSQVYLAGVLANEQFF TGTGCCAGCAGCCAAGTCTACCTAGCGGGAGTATTAGCGAATGAGCAGTTCTTC
TRBJ2-2 - TRBV11-3 TRBD1 CASSRGQGAVGELFF TGTGCCAGCAGCCGGGGACAGGGGGCTGTCGGGGAGCTGTTTTTT
TRBJ2-7 - TRBV7-2 - CASSRTVGSYEQYF TGTGCCAGCAGTAGGACAGTTGGATCCTACGAGCAGTACTTC
TRBJ2-5 - TRBV6-5 TRBD2 CASRLAGGVQETQYF TGTGCCAGCAGACTAGCGGGAGGGGTCCAAGAGACCCAGTACTTC
TRBJ2-5 - TRBV6-5 - CASSPNPIQEETQYF TGTGCCAGCAGTCCGAATCCAATTCAGGAAGAGACCCAGTACTTC
TRBJ1-4 - TRBV10-2 - CASSNPPTGAYEKLFF TGCGCCAGCAGTAATCCACCGACAGGAGCATATGAAAAACTGTTTTTT
TRBJ1-1 - TRBV10-2 TRBD1 CASTGQGPTEAFF TGCGCCAGCACGGGACAGGGGCCCACTGAAGCTTTCTTT
TRBJ1-5 - TRBV10-2 - CATGLKYQPQHF TGCGCCACCGGACTGAAGTATCAGCCCCAGCATTTT
TRBJ2-5 - TRBV28 - CAILGAGSQETQYF TGTGCCATCTTGGGGGCAGGCTCACAAGAGACCCAGTACTTC
TRBJ2-1 - TRBV24-1 TRBD2 CATSDPTHAGDEQFF TGTGCCACCAGTGATCCAACTCATGCGGGGGATGAGCAGTTCTTC
TRBJ2-5 once TRBV11-2 TRBD1 CASSQGQGRETQYF TGTGCCAGCAGCCAGGGACAGGGTCGGGAGACCCAGTACTTC
TRBJ2-1 - TRBV18 - CASSPQDSSYNEQFF TGTGCCAGCTCACCACAGGACAGCTCCTACAATGAGCAGTTCTTC
TRBJ2-1 - TRBV11-3 TRBD2 CASSLVGGRGSGEQFF TGTGCCAGCAGCTTGGTTGGCGGGAGGGGATCGGGTGAGCAGTTCTTC